The rows below give T cell receptor beta chains drawn from one sample of a study of T cell responses to AZD1222 COVID-19 vaccine. Repertoires were generated with immunoSEQ multiplex PCR, while TCRdb's copy carries only in-frame clones and drops some. Among some 190,000 clones listed, around 90% were seen once. Sequences were derived from peripheral blood, sampled 28 days after the second AZD1222 dose. The receptors derive from an adult who received the AZD1222 COVID-19 vaccine. Each CDR3 is given with its conserved first and last residue. The D gene is left open where the match is weak. For some rows the clone size is stated as once, few or many, or as a class when expanded; others skip it.

D gene: NA
J gene: TRBJ1-6
clone size: NA
V gene: TRBV18
CDR3 DNA: TGTGCCAGCTCACCGGACACTAACTATAATTCACCCCTCCACTTT
CDR3 protein: CASSPDTNYNSPLHF

D gene: TRBD2
J gene: TRBJ2-1
clone size: NA
V gene: TRBV2
CDR3 DNA: TGTGCCAGCAGTGAGGGGCTAGCGGGGCCGTCGCGCTCCTACAATGAGCAGTTCTTC
CDR3 protein: CASSEGLAGPSRSYNEQFF

D gene: NA
J gene: TRBJ2-7
clone size: NA
V gene: TRBV28
CDR3 DNA: TGTGCCAGCAGTAACCTCTTCGACTCCTACGAGCAGTACTTC
CDR3 protein: CASSNLFDSYEQYF

D gene: NA
J gene: TRBJ2-1
clone size: NA
V gene: TRBV19
CDR3 DNA: TGTGCCAGTAGTCTCAGCTCCTACAATGAGCAGTTCTTC
CDR3 protein: CASSLSSYNEQFF

D gene: TRBD2
J gene: TRBJ2-7
clone size: NA
V gene: TRBV9
CDR3 DNA: TGTGCCAGCAGCCCCAGACTAGCCGGGTCCCTCGAGCAGTACTTC
CDR3 protein: CASSPRLAGSLEQYF

D gene: TRBD1
J gene: TRBJ2-1
clone size: NA
V gene: TRBV7-3
CDR3 DNA: TGTGCCAGCAGCCGAGTTTTGGGACAGCCGGAGCAGTTCTTC
CDR3 protein: CASSRVLGQPEQFF

D gene: TRBD1
J gene: TRBJ2-7
clone size: NA
V gene: TRBV4-1
CDR3 DNA: TGCGCCAGCAGCCAAGATAAGGGACAGACCTACGAGCAGTACTTC
CDR3 protein: CASSQDKGQTYEQYF

D gene: NA
J gene: TRBJ2-5
clone size: NA
V gene: TRBV6-1
CDR3 DNA: TGTGCCAGCAGTGAAGCAGGGGCTAGCGCCCAAGAGACCCAGTACTTC
CDR3 protein: CASSEAGASAQETQYF

D gene: TRBD1
J gene: TRBJ1-2
clone size: NA
V gene: TRBV29-1
CDR3 DNA: TGCAGCGGATCCGGGACAGGGGTTGACTATGGCTACACCTTC
CDR3 protein: CSGSGTGVDYGYTF

D gene: NA
J gene: TRBJ2-6
clone size: once
V gene: TRBV3-1/TRBV3-2
CDR3 DNA: TGTGCCAGCAGCCAAGGGACGGCTGGGGCCAACGTCCTGACTTTC
CDR3 protein: CASSQGTAGANVLTF

D gene: TRBD2
J gene: TRBJ2-3
clone size: NA
V gene: TRBV27
CDR3 DNA: TGTGCCGCAAGGGGCGGCGGGAGGGCCGGCACAGATACGCAGTATTTT
CDR3 protein: CAARGGGRAGTDTQYF

D gene: NA
J gene: TRBJ2-3
clone size: NA
V gene: TRBV19
CDR3 DNA: TGTGCCAGTTCCGGGTCCTCGGGGACAGATACGCAGTATTTT
CDR3 protein: CASSGSSGTDTQYF

D gene: NA
J gene: TRBJ2-3
clone size: NA
V gene: TRBV7-9
CDR3 DNA: TGTGCCAGCAGCCCCCCTGGAGGGCCTAGCACAGATACGCAGTATTTT
CDR3 protein: CASSPPGGPSTDTQYF

D gene: TRBD1
J gene: TRBJ1-1
clone size: NA
V gene: TRBV5-4
CDR3 DNA: TGTGCCAGCAGTCATCCGGGACAGGGGGGGAACACTGAAGCTTTCTTT
CDR3 protein: CASSHPGQGGNTEAFF

D gene: NA
J gene: TRBJ2-1
clone size: NA
V gene: TRBV7-2
CDR3 DNA: TGTGCCAGCAGTTTAGCAACCGGGACTGCGAGGTACAATGAGCAGTTCTTC
CDR3 protein: CASSLATGTARYNEQFF

D gene: NA
J gene: TRBJ1-3
clone size: NA
V gene: TRBV7-2
CDR3 DNA: TGTGCCAGCAGCTTAAGCAGGGTTATTGGAAACACCATATATTTT
CDR3 protein: CASSLSRVIGNTIYF

D gene: NA
J gene: TRBJ2-1
clone size: NA
V gene: TRBV6-6
CDR3 DNA: TGTGCCAGCAGTCGGACTTTAGAGGATTACAATGAGCAGTTCTTC
CDR3 protein: CASSRTLEDYNEQFF

D gene: NA
J gene: TRBJ1-5
clone size: NA
V gene: TRBV9
CDR3 DNA: TGTGCCAGCAGCCTCCACGACGGTCAGCCCCAGCATTTT
CDR3 protein: CASSLHDGQPQHF

D gene: NA
J gene: TRBJ2-5
clone size: NA
V gene: TRBV20-1
CDR3 DNA: TGCAGTGCCGTTGAAGAGACCCAGTACTTC
CDR3 protein: CSAVEETQYF

D gene: NA
J gene: TRBJ2-7
clone size: NA
V gene: TRBV4-3
CDR3 DNA: TGCGCCAGCAGCCAAGCGGACGGCCAGGGGTACGAGCAGTACTTC
CDR3 protein: CASSQADGQGYEQYF

D gene: NA
J gene: TRBJ2-7
clone size: once
V gene: TRBV7-6
CDR3 DNA: TGTGCCAGCAGCTCCCACGCTGGCGGGGCCCTCTCCTACGAGCAGTACTTC
CDR3 protein: CASSSHAGGALSYEQYF

D gene: TRBD2
J gene: TRBJ2-7
clone size: few
V gene: TRBV6-6
CDR3 DNA: TGTGCCAGCAGTCCAGATAGCGGGAGGGGATACGAGCAGTACTTC
CDR3 protein: CASSPDSGRGYEQYF

D gene: TRBD1
J gene: TRBJ2-7
clone size: many
V gene: TRBV2
CDR3 DNA: TGTGCCAGCGGGACAGATCCCTACTACGAGCAGTACTTC
CDR3 protein: CASGTDPYYEQYF

D gene: TRBD2
J gene: TRBJ2-2
clone size: NA
V gene: TRBV14
CDR3 DNA: TGTGCCAGCAGCCAATTTCCCCTGCCCACTAGCGGGACCGGGGAGCTGTTTTTT
CDR3 protein: CASSQFPLPTSGTGELFF

D gene: TRBD2
J gene: TRBJ2-1
clone size: NA
V gene: TRBV28
CDR3 DNA: TGTGCCAGCAGTCCCCCCGCCGGGAGGATCGACAATGAGCAGTTCTTC
CDR3 protein: CASSPPAGRIDNEQFF

D gene: TRBD1
J gene: TRBJ1-2
clone size: NA
V gene: TRBV18
CDR3 DNA: TGTGCCAGCTCAATGCAACCGGACAGGGGCTACACCTTC
CDR3 protein: CASSMQPDRGYTF

D gene: NA
J gene: TRBJ2-6
clone size: once
V gene: TRBV19
CDR3 DNA: TGTGCCAGTAGTCCCCCCGTGCAGCTCTGGGCCAACGTCCTGACTTTC
CDR3 protein: CASSPPVQLWANVLTF

D gene: NA
J gene: TRBJ1-6
clone size: NA
V gene: TRBV19
CDR3 DNA: TGTGCCAGTCGCCAACAGGTCTATAATTCACCCCTCCACTTT
CDR3 protein: CASRQQVYNSPLHF

D gene: NA
J gene: TRBJ1-2
clone size: once
V gene: TRBV15
CDR3 DNA: TGTGCCACCAGCAGAGAGGGGATGGAAGAGGGGTGGTTCGGCTATGGCTACACCTTC
CDR3 protein: CATSREGMEEGWFGYGYTF

D gene: NA
J gene: TRBJ1-6
clone size: NA
V gene: TRBV18
CDR3 DNA: TGTGCCAGCTCACCGGAACTCTCCTATAATTCACCCCTCCACTTT
CDR3 protein: CASSPELSYNSPLHF

D gene: NA
J gene: TRBJ2-7
clone size: NA
V gene: TRBV6-1
CDR3 DNA: TGTGCCAGCAGTGAAGGGACTACGCGCTACGAGCAGTACTTC
CDR3 protein: CASSEGTTRYEQYF

D gene: TRBD1
J gene: TRBJ2-7
clone size: NA
V gene: TRBV6-5
CDR3 DNA: TGTGCCACCGTGGACAGGCAATACGAGCAGTACTTC
CDR3 protein: CATVDRQYEQYF

D gene: TRBD1
J gene: TRBJ1-2
clone size: few
V gene: TRBV28
CDR3 DNA: TGTGCCAGCAGTTTATTGGGGACAGGGGGCGCCGACTATGGCTACACCTTC
CDR3 protein: CASSLLGTGGADYGYTF

D gene: NA
J gene: TRBJ2-7
clone size: once
V gene: TRBV18
CDR3 DNA: TGTGCCAGCTCACCGGGGGTGGGAGCCACGCCCTACGAGCAGTACTTC
CDR3 protein: CASSPGVGATPYEQYF

D gene: TRBD1
J gene: TRBJ2-7
clone size: NA
V gene: TRBV19
CDR3 DNA: TGTGCCAGTAGTATGGGACAGGGTTACGAGCAGTACTTC
CDR3 protein: CASSMGQGYEQYF